This T cell receptor beta chain was observed in a study of blood T cell repertoires in COVID-19. Generated by immunoSEQ multiplex PCR, the TCRdb table keeps only in-frame clones and is missing some. In the table there are about 220,000 clones, roughly nine tenths of which are singletons. The V end lost 1 base, the J end lost 5 bases, and 8 bases lay between the germline ends. CDR1 and CDR2 from the germline V gene are SNHLY and FYNNEI. The CDR3 sequence is 13 residues long. This chain uses TRBV2 with TRBJ1-1; D not certain. Sequencing was done on a sample of PBMCs or T cells enriched from blood (not recorded which). The clonotype originates from a young woman in a cohort exposed to, infected with or recovered from COVID-19 (not recorded which). The CDR3 protein is CASSEDSRTEAFF. The CDR3 coding sequence is TGTGCCAGCAGTGAAGATTCTAGGACTGAAGCTTTCTTT. The full variable domain, completed using reference TRBV2 and TRBJ1-1, is EPEVTQTPSHQVTQMGQEVILRCVPISNHLYFYWYRQILGQKVEFLVSFYNNEISEKSEIFDDQFSVERPDGSNFTLKIRSTKLEDSAMYFCASSEDSRTEAFFGQGTRLTVV.